The present TCR beta chain was sequenced within a study of radiation and T cells in renal cell carcinoma. The ends were cut back, 5 bases at V and 4 bases at J, with 14 bases in the middle. Germline-derived CDR1 and CDR2 are SGHTA and FQGTGA. The length of the CDR3 is 14 residues. Assay: immunoSEQ multiplex PCR; the TCRdb copy retains only in-frame clones and omits some. The sample shows tens of thousands of clones, 83% of them seen only once. On this clone itself: Its antigen is unknown.

The time point: baseline pretreatment blood. Stated treatment: 15 Gy SBRT to primary tumor, nephrectomy 4 weeks later. Radiation-treated patients gave blood at baseline, week 2 and week 4. General study findings and limits: From baseline, blood top tumor clonotypes peaked at 2 weeks post-radiation.

V gene TRBV7-3 combines with J gene TRBJ2-5; possibly TRBD1 or TRBD2 for D (5 bases each). The clonotype comes from a woman aged 70-85 years with renal cell carcinoma. Sequencing used blood, obtained from a patient whose treatment included radiotherapy and nephrectomy. The CDR3 spells CASSPTGALETQYF. The CDR3 DNA is TGTGCCAGCAGCCCCACCGGGGCCTTAGAGACCCAGTACTTC.